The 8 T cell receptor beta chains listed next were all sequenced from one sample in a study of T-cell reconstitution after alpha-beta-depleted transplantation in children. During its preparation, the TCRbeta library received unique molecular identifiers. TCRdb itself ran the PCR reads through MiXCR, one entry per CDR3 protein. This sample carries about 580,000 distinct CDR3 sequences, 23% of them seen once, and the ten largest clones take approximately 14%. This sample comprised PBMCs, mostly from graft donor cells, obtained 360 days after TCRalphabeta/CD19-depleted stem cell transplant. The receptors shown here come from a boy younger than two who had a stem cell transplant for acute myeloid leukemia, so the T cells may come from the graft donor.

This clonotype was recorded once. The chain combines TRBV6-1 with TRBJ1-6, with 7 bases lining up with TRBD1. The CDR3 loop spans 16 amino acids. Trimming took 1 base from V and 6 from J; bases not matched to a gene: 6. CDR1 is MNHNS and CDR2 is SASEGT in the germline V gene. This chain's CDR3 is CASSEVRGGLNSPLHF. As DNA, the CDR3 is TGTGCCAGCAGTGAAGTCAGGGGGGGCCTTAATTCACCCCTCCACTTT.

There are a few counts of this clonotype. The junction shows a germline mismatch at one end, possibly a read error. CDR3 DNA: TGTTCCAGCCAGCCCTCAGGGGGAAGCAATCAGCCCCAGCATTTT. Amino acids: CSSQPSGGSNQPQHF. V gene TRBV7-9 combines with J gene TRBJ1-5, with 7 bases aligning to TRBD1. Germline V gene lookup returns CDR1 SEHNR and CDR2 FQNEAQ (reference sequence). The length of the CDR3 is 15 residues.

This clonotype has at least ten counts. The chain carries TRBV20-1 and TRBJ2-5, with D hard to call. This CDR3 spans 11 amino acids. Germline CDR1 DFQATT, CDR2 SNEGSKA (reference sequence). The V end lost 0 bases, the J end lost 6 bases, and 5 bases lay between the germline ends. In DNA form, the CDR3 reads TGCAGTGCTAGAGATGGAAAGACCCAGTACTTC. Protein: CSARDGKTQYF.

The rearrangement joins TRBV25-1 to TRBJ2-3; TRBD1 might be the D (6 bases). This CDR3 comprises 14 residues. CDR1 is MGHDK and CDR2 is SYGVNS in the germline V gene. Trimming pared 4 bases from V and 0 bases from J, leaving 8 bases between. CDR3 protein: CASSVTGSTDTQYF. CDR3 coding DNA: TGTGCCAGCAGTGTTACAGGGAGCACAGATACGCAGTATTTT.

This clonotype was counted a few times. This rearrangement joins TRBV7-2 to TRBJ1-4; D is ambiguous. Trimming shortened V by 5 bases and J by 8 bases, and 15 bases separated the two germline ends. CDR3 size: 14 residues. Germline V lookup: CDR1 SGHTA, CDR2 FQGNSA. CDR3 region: CASSPGWAGEKLFF. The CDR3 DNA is TGTGCCAGCAGCCCCGGGTGGGCGGGGGAAAAACTGTTTTTT.

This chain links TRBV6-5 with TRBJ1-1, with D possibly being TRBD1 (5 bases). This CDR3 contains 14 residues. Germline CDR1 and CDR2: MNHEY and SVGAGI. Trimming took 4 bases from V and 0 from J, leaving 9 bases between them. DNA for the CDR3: TGTGCCAGCAGTTGGGGGACCATGAACACTGAAGCTTTCTTT. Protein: CASSWGTMNTEAFF.

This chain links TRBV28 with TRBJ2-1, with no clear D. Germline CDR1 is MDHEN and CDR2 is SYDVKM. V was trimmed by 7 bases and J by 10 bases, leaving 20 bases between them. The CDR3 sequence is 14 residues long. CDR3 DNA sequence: TGTGCCAGCACCCTACCTAGGTTTCCTGGAGAGCAGTTCTTC. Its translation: CASTLPRFPGEQFF.

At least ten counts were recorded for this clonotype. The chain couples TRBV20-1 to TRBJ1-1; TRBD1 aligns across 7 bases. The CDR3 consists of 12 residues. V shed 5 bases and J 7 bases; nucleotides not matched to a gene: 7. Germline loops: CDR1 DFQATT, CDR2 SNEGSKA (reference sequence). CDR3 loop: CSAHRQGDEAFF. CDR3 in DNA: TGCAGTGCTCACCGACAGGGTGATGAAGCTTTCTTT.